Following are 19 T cell receptor beta chains from one sample sequenced in a study of blood T cell repertoires in COVID-19. Some clones are missing from TCRdb's copy, which holds only in-frame ones; the method was immunoSEQ multiplex PCR. The table has around 170,000 clones, about 87% seen once. Specimen: peripheral blood. The receptors derive from a man aged 60 to 69 with acute or convalescent COVID-19.

V usage is TRBV6-6 and J usage is TRBJ1-2; the match to TRBD1 covers 7 bases. CDR3 size: 16 residues. Looked up from germline, CDR1 is MNHNY and CDR2 is SVGAGI (reference sequence). The J segment lost 0 bases and the V segment lost 6 bases, leaving 10 bases of the junction unmatched. For the CDR3, the DNA is TGTGCCAGCAGCAAAAACACCGGGACAGCTAACTATGGCTACACCTTC. This encodes CASSKNTGTANYGYTF.

CDR3 loop: CASSGTGVSTNSPLHF. In nucleotides, the CDR3 is TGCGCCAGCAGCGGGACAGGGGTTAGCACAAATTCACCCCTCCACTTT. V is TRBV5-1 and J is TRBJ1-6; the match to TRBD1 covers 10 bases. This CDR3 contains 16 residues. Losses at the gene ends were 4 bases for V and 7 bases for J; bases not matched to a gene: 8. In germline, CDR1 is SGHRS, CDR2 YFSETQ.

The genes are TRBV7-2 and TRBJ1-1; maybe TRBD1 (6 bases). Germline V gene sequence: CDR1 SGHTA, CDR2 FQGNSA. The CDR3 has 13 amino acids. V lost 5 bases, J lost 3 bases, and 10 bases lay in between. DNA for the CDR3: TGTGCCAGCAGCCCCTGGACAGACACTGAAGCTTTCTTT. It translates to CASSPWTDTEAFF.

This chain uses TRBV27 with TRBJ1-2; TRBD1 matches 7 bases. CDR3 size: 14 residues. V lost 6 bases to trimming and J lost 7 bases; unmatched junction nucleotides: 11. CDR1 and CDR2 (germline): MNHEY, SMNVEV (reference sequence). CDR3 sequence reads: CASRTLGGASGYTF. Here the CDR3 DNA reads TGTGCCAGCAGAACCCTAGGGGGCGCATCTGGCTACACCTTC.

This chain connects TRBV24-1 to TRBJ2-1; D perhaps matches TRBD2 (6 bases). V was clipped by 4 bases and J by 1 base, with 13 bases between them. The germline V gene encodes CDR1 KGHDR and CDR2 SFDVKD. The CDR3 is made up of 16 amino acids. The CDR3 is CATSDPGGVSYNEQFF. In nucleotides, the CDR3 is TGTGCCACCAGTGACCCCGGGGGAGTTTCCTACAATGAGCAGTTCTTC.

Only a few counts were recorded for this clone. Different DNA sequences within this sample yield the same CDR3. The rearrangement uses TRBV29-1 and TRBJ1-1; D is ambiguous. Germline values: CDR1 SQVTM, CDR2 ANQGSEA. The CDR3 loop spans 11 amino acids. V lost 4 bases to trimming and J lost 1 base, with 4 bases between them. This CDR3 is CSVGRNTEAFF. CDR3 sequence (DNA): TGCAGCGTTGGCAGGAACACTGAAGCTTTCTTT.

This chain uses TRBV6-5 with TRBJ1-2, with TRBD1 matching over 11 bases. The germline V gene has CDR1 MNHEY and CDR2 SVGAGI. This CDR3 is 15 amino acids long. Trimming took 0 bases from V and 8 from J; bases not matched to a gene: 5. CDR3 DNA: TGTGCCAGCAGTTACTCGGACAGGGGGCCGGCGGGCTACACCTTC. This encodes CASSYSDRGPAGYTF.

The chain joins TRBV2 to TRBJ2-5; D is uncertain. The V end lost 6 bases, the J end lost 5 bases, and 13 bases lay between the germline ends. The CDR3 has 13 residues. Germline loops: CDR1 SNHLY, CDR2 FYNNEI. The DNA for the CDR3 is TGTGCCAGCAGCGTTGAGGTCCGGGAGACCCAGTACTTC. This translates into CASSVEVRETQYF.

The rearrangement uses TRBV6-2 or TRBV6-3 and TRBJ2-7; the D gene is possibly TRBD2 (6 bases). V was pared by 4 bases and J by 2 bases, with 18 bases between. Germline V lookup: CDR1 MNHEY, CDR2 SVGEGT. The CDR3 runs 16 residues. CDR3 residues: CASSSGRGLPPYEQYF. In DNA form, the CDR3 reads TGTGCCAGCAGTTCTGGGCGGGGTCTTCCTCCCTACGAGCAGTACTTC.

The chain combines TRBV5-1 with TRBJ2-3; D gene ambiguous. Trimming took off 4 bases at V and 1 base at J, with 16 bases between the two ends. Per germline, CDR1 SGHRS and CDR2 YFSETQ. The CDR3 sequence is 16 residues long. In DNA, the CDR3 is TGCGCCAGCAGCAGAACGGGTCTCTGGCGCACAGATACGCAGTATTTT. It yields the protein CASSRTGLWRTDTQYF.

The J gene is TRBJ1-3, the V gene TRBV10-3, with 8 bases that match TRBD1. Germline-derived CDR1 and CDR2 are ENHRY and SYGVKD. V lost 3 bases to trimming and J lost 6 bases; unmatched junction nucleotides: 7. The CDR3 is 15 amino acids. The DNA for the CDR3 is TGTGCCATCAGTGATCTCGGGACAGGTCTAAACACCATATATTTT. Translated: CAISDLGTGLNTIYF.

This chain joins TRBV5-1 and TRBJ2-1; TRBD1 matches 8 bases. The V gene end was trimmed by 2 bases and the J gene end by 6 bases; junction bases not matched to a gene: 4. The CDR3 has 14 amino acids. CDR1 SGHRS and CDR2 YFSETQ come from the germline V gene. CDR3: CASSLLQGGNEQFF. CDR3 sequence (DNA): TGCGCCAGCAGCTTACTACAGGGGGGCAATGAGCAGTTCTTC. Looking up the rest from reference TRBV5-1 and TRBJ2-1 gives the full variable domain: KAGVTQTPRYLIKTRGQQVTLSCSPISGHRSVSWYQQTPGQGLQFLFEYFSETQRNKGNFPGRFSGRQFSNSRSEMNVSTLELGDSALYLCASSLLQGGNEQFFGPGTRLTVL.

The chain uses TRBV6-1 and TRBJ2-7; TRBD2 agrees at 11 bases. CDR3 length: 15 amino acids. J gave up 0 bases and V 3 bases, and 1 base lay outside the gene matches. Germline V gene sequence: CDR1 MNHNS, CDR2 SASEGT. The CDR3 spells CASSETSGASYEQYF. The CDR3 DNA is TGTGCCAGCAGTGAGACTAGCGGGGCCTCCTACGAGCAGTACTTC.

V gene TRBV12-5 combines with J gene TRBJ2-1; 14 nucleotides agree with TRBD2. With V trimmed by 5 bases and J by 2 bases, 2 bases remained unmatched. The V gene's germline CDR1 is LGHNT and CDR2 FRNRAP. This CDR3 comprises 16 residues. This chain's CDR3 is CASGLGLAGAYNEQFF. The CDR3 nucleotides are TGTGCTAGTGGTCTGGGACTAGCGGGGGCCTACAATGAGCAGTTCTTC.

V is TRBV12-3 or TRBV12-4 and J is TRBJ1-6; a possible D gene is TRBD1 (6 bases). The CDR3 has 13 amino acids. V was shortened by 4 bases and J by 6 bases, with 7 bases between the two germline ends. Here the CDR3 DNA reads TGTGCCAGCAGTTCACAGGGTAATTCACCCCTCCACTTT. Residues: CASSSQGNSPLHF.

The chain couples TRBV9 to TRBJ1-6, with D possibly being TRBD1 (5 bases). V lost 7 bases and J lost 7, with 18 bases in between. CDR3 length: 15 residues. From germline, CDR1 is SGDLS and CDR2 YYNGEE. Here the CDR3 reads CASGAGGGPNSPLHF. The CDR3, as DNA: TGTGCCAGCGGGGCCGGCGGGGGTCCAAATTCACCCCTCCACTTT.

The chain links TRBV7-3 to TRBJ2-2; 8 bases fit TRBD1. The CDR3 runs 14 residues. The germline gives CDR1 SGHTA, CDR2 FQGTGA. V was clipped by 8 bases and J by 4 bases; unmatched bases: 6. The CDR3 protein is CASADDRGTGELFF. As DNA, the CDR3 is TGTGCCAGCGCTGACGACAGGGGCACCGGGGAGCTGTTTTTT.

This clone was seen a single time. The chain carries TRBV7-3 and TRBJ2-2, with 7 bases lining up with TRBD2. J lost 6 bases, V lost 1 base, and 8 bases had no gene match. From germline, CDR1 is SGHTA and CDR2 FQGTGA. The CDR3 has 16 residues. The CDR3 DNA reads as TGTGCCAGCAGCTTAATTAGGGCTAGCGGTCCCGGGGAGCTGTTTTTT. Amino acid sequence: CASSLIRASGPGELFF.

The rearrangement uses TRBV18 and TRBJ1-1, with 8 bases that match TRBD1. V shed 4 bases and J 11 bases; nucleotides not matched to a gene: 18. Germline V gene data show CDR1 as KGHSH and CDR2 as LQKENI. This CDR3 spans 16 amino acids. CDR3 nucleotide sequence: TGTGCCAGCTCACACCCTAAGGCGGGACAGGAATTTCTGGCTTTCTTT. Amino acids: CASSHPKAGQEFLAFF.